This T cell receptor (beta chain) was sequenced in a study of shared clonotypes between healthy human individuals. The method was immunoSEQ multiplex PCR; TCRdb's version includes in-frame clones alone and lacks a portion of them. Found here are millions of clones, just under 95% of them singletons; the top ten hold about 1.1%. The naive CD8 fraction comprised CD45RO-negative cells positively selected for CCR7 and excluded terminally differentiated effector memory CD45RA+ cells. V lost 1 base, J lost 4 bases, and 7 bases lay in between. Germline V lookup: CDR1 SGHTA, CDR2 FQGNSA. The CDR3 runs 13 residues.

This chain links TRBV7-2 with TRBJ2-5; D call uncertain. The sample taken for sequencing was naive CD8+ T cells sorted from blood. This receptor was identified in a man younger than 35 in good health. CDR3 protein: CASSLGLGETQYF. The CDR3, as DNA: TGTGCCAGCAGCTTAGGTCTGGGAGAGACCCAGTACTTC.